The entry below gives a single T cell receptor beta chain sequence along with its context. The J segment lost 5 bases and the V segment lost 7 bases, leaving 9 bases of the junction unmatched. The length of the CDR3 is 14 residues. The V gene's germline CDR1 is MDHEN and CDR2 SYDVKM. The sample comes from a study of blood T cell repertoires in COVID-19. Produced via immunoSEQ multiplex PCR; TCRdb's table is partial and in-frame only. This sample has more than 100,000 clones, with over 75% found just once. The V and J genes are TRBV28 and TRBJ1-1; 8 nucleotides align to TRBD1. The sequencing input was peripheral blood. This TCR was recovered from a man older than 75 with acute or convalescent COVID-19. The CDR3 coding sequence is TGTGCCAGCATCCGCACAGGGGGATGGACTGAAGCTTTCTTT. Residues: CASIRTGGWTEAFF.